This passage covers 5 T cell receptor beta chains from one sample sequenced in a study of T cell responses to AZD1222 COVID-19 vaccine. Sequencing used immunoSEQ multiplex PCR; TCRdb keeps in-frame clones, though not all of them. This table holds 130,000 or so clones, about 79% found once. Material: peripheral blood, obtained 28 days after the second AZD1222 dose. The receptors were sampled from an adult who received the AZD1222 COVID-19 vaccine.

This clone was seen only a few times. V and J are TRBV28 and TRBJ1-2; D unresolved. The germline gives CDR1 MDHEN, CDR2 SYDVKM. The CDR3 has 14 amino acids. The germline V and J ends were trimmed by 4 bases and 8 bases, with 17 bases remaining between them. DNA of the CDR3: TGTGCCAGCAGTTCCCCCATCGAGGGAGGAGGCTACACCTTC. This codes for CASSSPIEGGGYTF.

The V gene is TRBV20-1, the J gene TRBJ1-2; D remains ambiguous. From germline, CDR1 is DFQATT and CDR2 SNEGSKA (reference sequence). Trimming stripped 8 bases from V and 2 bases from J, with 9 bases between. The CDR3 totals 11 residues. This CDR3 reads CSTQLNYGYTF. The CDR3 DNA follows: TGCAGTACACAGTTGAACTATGGCTACACCTTC.

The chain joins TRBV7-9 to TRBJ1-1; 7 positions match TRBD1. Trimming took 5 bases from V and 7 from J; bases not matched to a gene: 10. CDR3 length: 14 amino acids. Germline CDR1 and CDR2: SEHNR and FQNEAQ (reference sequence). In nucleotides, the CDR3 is TGTGCCAGCAGCCGTCCCGGGACAGCCATTGAAGCTTTCTTT. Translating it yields CASSRPGTAIEAFF.

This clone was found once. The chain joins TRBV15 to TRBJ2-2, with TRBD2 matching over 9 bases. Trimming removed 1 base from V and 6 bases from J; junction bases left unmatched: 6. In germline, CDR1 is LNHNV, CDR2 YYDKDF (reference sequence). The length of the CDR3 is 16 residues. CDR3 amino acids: CATSRAPGLASGELFF. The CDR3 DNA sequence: TGTGCCACCAGCAGAGCCCCGGGACTAGCCTCCGGGGAGCTGTTTTTT.

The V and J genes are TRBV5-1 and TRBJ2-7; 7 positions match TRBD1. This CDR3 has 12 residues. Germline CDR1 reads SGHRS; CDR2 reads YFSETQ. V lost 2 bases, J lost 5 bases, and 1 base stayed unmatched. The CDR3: CASSFTGDEQYF. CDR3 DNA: TGCGCCAGCAGCTTTACAGGGGACGAGCAGTACTTC.